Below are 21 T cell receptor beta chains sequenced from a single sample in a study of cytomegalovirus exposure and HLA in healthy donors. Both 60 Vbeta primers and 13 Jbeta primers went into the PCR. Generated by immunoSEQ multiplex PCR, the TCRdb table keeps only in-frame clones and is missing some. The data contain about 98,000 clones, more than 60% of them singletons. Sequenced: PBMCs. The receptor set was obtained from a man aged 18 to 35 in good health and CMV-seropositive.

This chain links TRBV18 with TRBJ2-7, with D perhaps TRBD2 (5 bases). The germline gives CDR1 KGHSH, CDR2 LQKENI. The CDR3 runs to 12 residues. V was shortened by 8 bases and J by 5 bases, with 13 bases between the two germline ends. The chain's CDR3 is CASTGLGDEQYF. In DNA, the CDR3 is TGTGCCAGCACCGGACTGGGAGACGAGCAGTACTTC.

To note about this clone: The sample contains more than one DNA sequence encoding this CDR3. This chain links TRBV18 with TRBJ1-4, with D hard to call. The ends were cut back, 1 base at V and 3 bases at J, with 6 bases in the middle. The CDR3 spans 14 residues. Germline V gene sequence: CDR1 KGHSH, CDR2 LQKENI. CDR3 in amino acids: CASSPRVANEKLFF. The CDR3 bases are TGTGCCAGCTCACCACGAGTGGCTAATGAAAAACTGTTTTTT.

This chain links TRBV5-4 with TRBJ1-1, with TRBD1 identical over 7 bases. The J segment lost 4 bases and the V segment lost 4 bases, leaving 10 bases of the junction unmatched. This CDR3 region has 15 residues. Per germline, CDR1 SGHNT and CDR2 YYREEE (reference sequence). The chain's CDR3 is CASSGGQVVGTEAFF. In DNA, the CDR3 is TGTGCCAGCAGCGGAGGACAGGTTGTCGGCACTGAAGCTTTCTTT.

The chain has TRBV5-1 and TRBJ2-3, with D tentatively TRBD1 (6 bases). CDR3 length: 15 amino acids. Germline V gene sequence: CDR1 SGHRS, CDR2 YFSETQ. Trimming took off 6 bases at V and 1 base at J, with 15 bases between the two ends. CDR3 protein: CASKSTGLGTDTQYF. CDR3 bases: TGCGCCAGCAAATCGACAGGACTTGGCACAGATACGCAGTATTTT.

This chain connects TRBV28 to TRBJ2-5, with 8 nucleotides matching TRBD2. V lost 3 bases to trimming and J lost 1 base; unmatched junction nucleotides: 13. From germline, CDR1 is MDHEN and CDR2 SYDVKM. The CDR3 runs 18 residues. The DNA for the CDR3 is TGTGCCAGCAGTTTTATCCCCCCCGAGGCGGGGGGCCAAGAGACCCAGTACTTC. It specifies CASSFIPPEAGGQETQYF.

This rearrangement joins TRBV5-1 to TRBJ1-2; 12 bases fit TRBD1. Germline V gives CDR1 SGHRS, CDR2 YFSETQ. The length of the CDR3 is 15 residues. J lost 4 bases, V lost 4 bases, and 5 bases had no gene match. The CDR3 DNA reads TGCGCCAGCAGCCCGGGACAGGGGGCGTTCTATGGCTACACCTTC. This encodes CASSPGQGAFYGYTF.

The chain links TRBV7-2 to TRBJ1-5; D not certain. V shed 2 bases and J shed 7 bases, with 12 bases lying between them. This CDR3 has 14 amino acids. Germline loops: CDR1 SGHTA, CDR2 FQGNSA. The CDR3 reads CASSLTDREQPQHF. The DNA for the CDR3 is TGTGCCAGCAGCTTAACGGACCGGGAGCAGCCCCAGCATTTT. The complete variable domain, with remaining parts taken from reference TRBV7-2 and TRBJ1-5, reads GAGVSQSPSNKVTEKGKDVELRCDPISGHTALYWYRQSLGQGLEFLIYFQGNSAPDKSGLPSDRFSAERTGGSVSTLTIQRTQQEDSAVYLCASSLTDREQPQHFGDGTRLSIL.

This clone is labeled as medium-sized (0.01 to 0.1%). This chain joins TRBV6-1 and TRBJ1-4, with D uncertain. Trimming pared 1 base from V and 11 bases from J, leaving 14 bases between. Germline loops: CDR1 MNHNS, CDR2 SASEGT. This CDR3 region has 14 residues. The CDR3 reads CASSEVIAMRKLFF. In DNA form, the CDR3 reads TGTGCCAGCAGTGAAGTTATAGCTATGAGGAAACTGTTTTTT.

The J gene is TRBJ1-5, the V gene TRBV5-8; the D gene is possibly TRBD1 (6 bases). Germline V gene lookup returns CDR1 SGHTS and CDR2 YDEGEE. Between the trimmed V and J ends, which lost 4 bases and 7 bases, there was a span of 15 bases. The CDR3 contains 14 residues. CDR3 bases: TGTGCCAGCAGCCTAGCGGGGGCGGGGCAGCCCCAGCATTTT. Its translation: CASSLAGAGQPQHF.

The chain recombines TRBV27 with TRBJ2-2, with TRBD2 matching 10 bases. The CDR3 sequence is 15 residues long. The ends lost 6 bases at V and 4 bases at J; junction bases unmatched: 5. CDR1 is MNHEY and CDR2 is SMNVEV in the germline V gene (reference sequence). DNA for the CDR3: TGTGCCAGCAGGGGAGAGCGGGGGGGCACCGGGGAGCTGTTTTTT. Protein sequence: CASRGERGGTGELFF.

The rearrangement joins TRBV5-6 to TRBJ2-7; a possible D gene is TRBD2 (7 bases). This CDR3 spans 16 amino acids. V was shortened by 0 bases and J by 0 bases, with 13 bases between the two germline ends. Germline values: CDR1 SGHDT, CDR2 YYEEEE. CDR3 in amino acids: CASSLASRGRSYEQYF. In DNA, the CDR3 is TGTGCCAGCAGCTTGGCCTCGCGGGGGCGCTCCTACGAGCAGTACTTC.

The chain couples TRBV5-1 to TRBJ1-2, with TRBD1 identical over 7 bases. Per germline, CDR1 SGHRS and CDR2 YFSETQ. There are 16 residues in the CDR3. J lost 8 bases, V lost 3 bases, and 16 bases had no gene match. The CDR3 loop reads CASSSQVDRAGGGYTF. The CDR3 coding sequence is TGCGCCAGCAGCTCCCAAGTCGACAGGGCCGGCGGGGGCTACACCTTC.

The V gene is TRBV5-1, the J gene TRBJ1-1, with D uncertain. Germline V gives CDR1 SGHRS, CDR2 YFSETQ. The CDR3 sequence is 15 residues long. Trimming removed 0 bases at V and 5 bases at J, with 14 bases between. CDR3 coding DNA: TGCGCCAGCAGCTTGGAGCCGAACCAGGTGACTGAAGCTTTCTTT. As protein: CASSLEPNQVTEAFF.

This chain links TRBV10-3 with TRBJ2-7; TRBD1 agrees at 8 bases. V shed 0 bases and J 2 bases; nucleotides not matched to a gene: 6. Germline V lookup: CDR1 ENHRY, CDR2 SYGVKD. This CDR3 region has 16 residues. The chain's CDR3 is CAISESSAQGAYEQYF. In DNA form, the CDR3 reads TGTGCCATCAGTGAGTCTTCGGCACAGGGGGCCTACGAGCAGTACTTC.

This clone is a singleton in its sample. The CDR3 sequence: CASSLQRGFSHTQYF. The DNA of the CDR3 is TGTGCCAGCAGTTTACAGCGGGGGTTCAGTCATACGCAGTATTTT. The chain carries TRBV28 and TRBJ2-3; 8 nucleotides line up with TRBD2. V lost 2 bases and J lost 7; bases outside the gene matches: 8. Germline-derived CDR1 and CDR2 are MDHEN and SYDVKM. CDR3 size: 15 residues.

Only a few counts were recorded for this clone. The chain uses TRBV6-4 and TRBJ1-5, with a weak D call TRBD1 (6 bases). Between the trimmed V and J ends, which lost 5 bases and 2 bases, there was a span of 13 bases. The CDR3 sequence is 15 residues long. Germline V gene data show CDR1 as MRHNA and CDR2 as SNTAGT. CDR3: CASSPDSGGNQPQHF. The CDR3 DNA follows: TGTGCCAGCAGTCCCGATTCAGGGGGCAATCAGCCCCAGCATTTT.

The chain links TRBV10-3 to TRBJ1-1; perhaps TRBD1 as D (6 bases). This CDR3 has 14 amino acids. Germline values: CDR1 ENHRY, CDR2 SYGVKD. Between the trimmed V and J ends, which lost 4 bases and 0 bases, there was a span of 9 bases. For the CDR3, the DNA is TGTGCCATCAGTGCGGGACAAATGAACACTGAAGCTTTCTTT. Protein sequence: CAISAGQMNTEAFF.

The CDR3 coding sequence is TGTGCCAGCATCGGGGGGACAGGGATCTATGGCTACACCTTC. Translating it yields CASIGGTGIYGYTF. The chain recombines TRBV28 with TRBJ1-2; 9 bases match TRBD1. The germline CDR1 and CDR2 sequences are MDHEN and SYDVKM. The CDR3 has 14 amino acids. J lost 4 bases, V lost 7 bases, and 7 bases had no gene match.

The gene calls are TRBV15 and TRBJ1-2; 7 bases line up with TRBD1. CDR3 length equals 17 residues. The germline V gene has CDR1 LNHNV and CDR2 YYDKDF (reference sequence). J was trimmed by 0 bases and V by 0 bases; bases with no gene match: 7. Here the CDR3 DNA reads TGTGCCACCAGCAGAGATGGTTTCCAGGGGGCTAACTATGGCTACACCTTC. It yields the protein CATSRDGFQGANYGYTF.

Here the CDR3 DNA reads TGTGCCAGCAGCGGATCCGGGACTAGTAGGACCCAGTACTTC. Protein: CASSGSGTSRTQYF. V is TRBV9 and J is TRBJ2-5, with TRBD2 identical over 8 bases. The ends lost 3 bases at V and 7 bases at J; junction bases unmatched: 8. The germline CDR1 and CDR2 sequences are SGDLS and YYNGEE. The CDR3 totals 14 residues.

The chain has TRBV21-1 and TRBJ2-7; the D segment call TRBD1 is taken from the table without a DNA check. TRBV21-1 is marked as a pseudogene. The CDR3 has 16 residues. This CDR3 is CASSAIPGQAAYEQYF. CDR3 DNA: TGTGCCAGCAGCGCCATACCGGGACAGGCCGCCTACGAGCAGTACTTC.